A single sample is the source of the 15 T cell receptor beta chains below, sequenced in a study of post-analysis software for immune sequencing data. Study-wide results and limits: Patients carried five TRBV segments more frequently than controls did, and TRBV5-6, TRBV5-1 and TRBV20-1 were among them.

Unique-molecular-identifier-tagged TCR beta cDNA libraries were used. Each CDR3 protein is one row after TCRdb ran MiXCR on the PCR reads. The sample has 550,000 to 700,000 distinct CDR3 sequences, roughly 47% seen once; the top ten hold about 1.8%. No antigen has been assigned to these receptors. The specimen sequenced was blood. Source of these receptors: a girl aged 5 to 17 with multiple sclerosis.

The chain joins TRBV7-9 to TRBJ2-2; possible D gene TRBD1, 6 bases. The V gene's germline CDR1 is SEHNR and CDR2 FQNEAQ (reference sequence). The CDR3 is made up of 15 amino acids. Trimming cost V 1 base and J 3 bases, with 9 bases left between them. The chain's CDR3 is CASSLEWGHTGELFF. The CDR3 nucleotides are TGTGCCAGCAGCTTAGAATGGGGGCACACCGGGGAGCTGTTTTTT.

This clonotype was picked up a small number of times. The chain joins TRBV5-4 to TRBJ2-7; 10 nucleotides agree with TRBD2. The DNA end lines up better with TRBJ2-5; the J call may be wrong. The germline CDR1 and CDR2 sequences are SGHNT and YYREEE (reference sequence). CDR3 length: 17 residues. In DNA form, the CDR3 reads TGTGCCAGCAGCTCAACGGAGGCTAGCGGGAGTACAGAGACCCAGTACTTC. Its protein is CASSSTEASGSTETQYF.

This CDR3 is CASSYWGDGATQYF. The CDR3 DNA sequence: TGTGCCAGCAGTTACTGGGGTGACGGAGCCACCCAGTACTTC. The chain recombines TRBV6-5 with TRBJ2-5; D not certain. Germline-derived CDR1 and CDR2 are MNHEY and SVGAGI. The CDR3 has 14 residues. Trimming cost V 1 base and J 8 bases, with 14 bases left between them.

This clonotype was detected a few times. The V call is TRBV10-3, the J call TRBJ2-7; TRBD2 matches 9 bases. Germline V gene sequence: CDR1 ENHRY, CDR2 SYGVKD. V shed 0 bases, J shed 4 bases, and the junction held 4 bases outside the gene matches. This CDR3 comprises 15 residues. This chain's CDR3 is CAISESGSGRYEQYF. CDR3 DNA sequence: TGTGCCATCAGTGAGTCAGGGAGCGGGAGGTACGAGCAGTACTTC.

This clonotype was counted ten times or more. V is TRBV29-1 and J is TRBJ2-5; TRBD2 matches 9 bases. The CDR3 spans 17 residues. Germline-derived CDR1 and CDR2 are SQVTM and ANQGSEA. Trimming cost V 0 bases and J 3 bases; bases outside gene matches: 11. In DNA form, the CDR3 reads TGCAGCGTTGAAGATAGTAGCGGGAGTAATATAGAAGAGACCCAGTACTTC. It codes for CSVEDSSGSNIEETQYF. Supplemented by reference TRBV29-1 and TRBJ2-5, the full variable domain reads SAVISQKPSRDICQRGTSLTIQCQVDSQVTMMFWYRQQPGQSLTLIATANQGSEATYESGFVIDKFPISRPNLTFSTLTVSNMSPEDSSIYLCSVEDSSGSNIEETQYFGPGTRLLVL.

V gene TRBV7-2 combines with J gene TRBJ2-1, with unresolved D. Per germline, CDR1 SGHTA and CDR2 FQGNSA. This CDR3 has 13 amino acids. Trimming removed 2 bases from V and 8 bases from J, with 10 bases in between. This CDR3 is CASSLTLTYEQFF. The CDR3 nucleotides are TGTGCCAGCAGCTTAACCCTCACGTATGAGCAGTTCTTC.

This CDR3 reads CASSQSPTGGYTF. CDR3 sequence (DNA): TGTGCCAGCAGTCAAAGTCCCACGGGGGGCTACACCTTC. V and J are TRBV12-3 or TRBV12-4 and TRBJ1-2, with D unresolved. With 5 bases removed from V and 8 bases from J, the gap between germline ends came to 15 bases. This CDR3 contains 13 residues.

This chain connects TRBV28 to TRBJ2-7; 8 bases agree with TRBD2. The CDR3 is 15 amino acids. CDR1 MDHEN and CDR2 SYDVKM come from the germline V gene. Losses at the gene ends were 1 base for V and 7 bases for J; bases not matched to a gene: 9. CDR3 sequence: CASSLSGRAFNEQYF. DNA for the CDR3: TGTGCCAGCAGTTTATCCGGGAGGGCGTTCAATGAGCAGTACTTC.

This chain links TRBV4-2 with TRBJ1-5; tentative D call: TRBD1 (6 bases). Germline CDR1 is LGHNA and CDR2 is YNFKEQ. This CDR3 has 15 residues. V lost 0 bases and J lost 7, with 13 bases in between. DNA of the CDR3: TGTGCCAGCAGCCAAGATAAGGGGGGGGGGCAGCCCCAGCATTTT. This encodes CASSQDKGGGQPQHF.

This clonotype was seen a handful of times. The chain carries TRBV5-1 and TRBJ2-3, with D unclear. Germline V lookup: CDR1 SGHRS, CDR2 YFSETQ. The CDR3 runs to 16 residues. Trimming left V 4 bases short and J 0 bases short, with 15 bases between. The CDR3 is CASSQQLILSTDTQYF. The CDR3 DNA follows: TGCGCCAGCAGCCAACAGCTAATTCTTAGCACAGATACGCAGTATTTT.

Only a few counts were recorded for this clonotype. CDR3 amino acids: CASSPRAVRDTQYF. In nucleotides, the CDR3 is TGTGCCAGCAGTCCCCGGGCAGTTCGAGATACGCAGTATTTT. The rearrangement links TRBV12-3 or TRBV12-4 to TRBJ2-3; D ambiguous. Deletions cut 5 bases from V and 5 bases from J, with 14 bases between. This CDR3 region has 14 residues.

The chain recombines TRBV20-1 with TRBJ2-5, with 9 bases aligning to TRBD2. This CDR3 is 17 amino acids long. Germline V gene sequence: CDR1 DFQATT, CDR2 SNEGSKA (reference sequence). V was clipped by 6 bases and J by 1 base; unmatched bases: 15. The CDR3 reads CSAKLAGILTIQETQYF. DNA of the CDR3: TGCAGTGCGAAGCTAGCGGGGATACTCACTATCCAAGAGACCCAGTACTTC.

The chain joins TRBV4-1 to TRBJ2-7; the D gene is possibly TRBD1 (5 bases). The better agreement between TRBJ2-5 and the DNA end casts doubt on the J call. Germline V gene data show CDR1 as MGHRA and CDR2 as YSYEKL. CDR3 length: 13 residues. CDR3 nucleotides: TGCGCCAGCAGCCTAACGGCAGGGGAGACCCAGTACTTC. Its protein is CASSLTAGETQYF.

A few counts support this clonotype. This sequence joins TRBV5-1 and TRBJ2-7; D is possibly TRBD2 (5 bases). The CDR3 is 14 amino acids. Germline-derived CDR1 and CDR2 are SGHRS and YFSETQ. V lost 5 bases to trimming and J lost 4 bases, with 16 bases between them. CDR3 protein: CASRPDRAGYEQYF. The CDR3 DNA is TGCGCCAGCAGACCGGATAGGGCGGGTTACGAGCAGTACTTC.

The chain uses TRBV24-1 and TRBJ1-1; D uncertain. The CDR3 is 12 amino acids. Per germline, CDR1 KGHDR and CDR2 SFDVKD. Trimming shortened V by 5 bases and J by 1 base, and 4 bases separated the two germline ends. CDR3 in amino acids: CATSGQNTEAFF. CDR3 DNA: TGTGCCACCAGTGGACAGAACACTGAAGCTTTCTTT.